These T cell receptor beta chains were read from a single sample in a study of regulatory T cells in long-lasting Graves disease. TCRdb fed the multiplex PCR reads into MiXCR, producing one record per CDR3 protein. The data contain under 300,000 distinct CDR3 sequences, about 17% of them singletons. The sample also formed part of further work on T cells in Graves' hyperthyroidism and ophthalmopathy.

This specimen consisted of peripheral blood mononuclear cells (PBMCs), obtained at new diagnosis, from a patient treated with antithyroid drugs. Receptor source: a woman in her 30s with Graves disease. CDR3s include the opening cysteine and the closing phenylalanine or tryptophan. D genes are given only for firm matches. Not all rows give a size; the values are once, few, many and, for expanded clones, a class.

cdr3_aa,cdr3_nt,j_call,d_call,clone_size,v_call
CAISEGRQGTVTEGGYTF,TGTGCCATCAGTGAGGGGAGGCAGGGTACAGTTACGGAAGGTGGCTACACCTTC,TRBJ1-2,-,many,TRBV10-3
CASSGNNEQFF,TGTGCCAGCAGCGGGAACAATGAGCAGTTCTTC,TRBJ2-1,-,few,TRBV13
CASSHDYNSGNTIYF,TGTGCCAGCAGTCATGACTACAACTCTGGAAACACCATATATTTT,TRBJ1-3,-,few,TRBV6-2/TRBV6-3
CSAGTGTGAEAFF,TGCAGTGCTGGGACAGGGACAGGGGCTGAAGCTTTCTTT,TRBJ1-1,TRBD1,many,TRBV20-1
CSAFDRDYNEQFF,TGCAGTGCTTTCGACAGGGATTACAATGAGCAGTTCTTC,TRBJ2-1,TRBD1,once,TRBV20-1
CASSVGVGDYGYTF,TGTGCCAGCAGCGTAGGTGTAGGGGACTATGGCTACACCTTC,TRBJ1-2,-,many,TRBV9
CASRAARRYTEAFF,TGTGCCAGCAGGGCGGCCCGTAGGTACACTGAAGCTTTCTTT,TRBJ1-1,-,-,TRBV12-3/TRBV12-4
CATSRGSGRPYEQYF,TGTGCCACCAGCAGAGGGTCCGGACGTCCCTACGAGCAGTACTTC,TRBJ2-7,-,many,TRBV15
CSASGGAYEQFF,TGCAGTGCTAGCGGGGGGGCCTATGAGCAGTTCTTC,TRBJ2-1,TRBD2,few,TRBV20-1
CASSEGTGGDGTEAFF,TGTGCCAGTAGTGAGGGGACAGGGGGCGACGGCACTGAAGCTTTCTTT,TRBJ1-1,TRBD1,many,TRBV19
CASSPGQGVDTQYF,TGTGCCAGCAGTCCGGGACAGGGTGTAGATACGCAGTATTTT,TRBJ2-3,TRBD1,many,TRBV2
CASLGGPRELVSGNTIYF,TGTGCCAGCTTGGGGGGTCCCCGGGAGTTGGTTTCTGGAAACACCATATATTTT,TRBJ1-3,-,-,TRBV6-2/TRBV6-3
CASSPQQGLKGYTF,TGTGCCAGCAGCCCACAACAGGGCTTGAAGGGCTACACCTTC,TRBJ1-2,-,many,TRBV3-1
CASSYTGSYEQYF,TGTGCCAGCAGTTATACAGGGTCCTACGAGCAGTACTTC,TRBJ2-7,-,many,TRBV6-2/TRBV6-3
CASRLGLAGVPYF,TGTGCCAGCAGGTTGGGACTAGCGGGGGTACCGTACTTC,TRBJ2-7,TRBD2,many,TRBV3-1
CASSPRDRNQPQHF,TGTGCCAGCAGCCCCCGGGACAGGAATCAGCCCCAGCATTTT,TRBJ1-5,TRBD1,-,TRBV12-3/TRBV12-4
CASSPKDRDTEAFF,TGTGCCAGCAGCCCCAAGGACAGGGACACTGAAGCTTTCTTT,TRBJ1-1,TRBD1,few,TRBV9
CASSYTAMNTEAFF,TGTGCCAGCAGTTACACGGCCATGAACACTGAAGCTTTCTTT,TRBJ1-1,-,many,TRBV6-5
CASSDGGSPEAFF,TGTGCCAGCAGCGACGGGGGTTCGCCTGAAGCTTTCTTT,TRBJ1-1,-,-,TRBV7-3
CASSPFWQETQYF,TGTGCCAGCAGCCCGTTCTGGCAAGAGACCCAGTACTTC,TRBJ2-5,-,many,TRBV5-6
CASSEAVNTEAFF,TGTGCCAGCTCAGAGGCGGTGAACACTGAAGCTTTCTTT,TRBJ1-1,-,few,TRBV18
CASSIYLGQVTYEQYF,TGTGCCAGTAGTATTTATTTGGGACAGGTTACCTACGAGCAGTACTTC,TRBJ2-7,TRBD1,few,TRBV19
CASSLGQDLSVFF,TGCGCCAGCAGCCTGGGACAGGACCTGAGCGTGTTCTTC,TRBJ2-1,TRBD1,many,TRBV5-1
CASSLDRPREQYF,TGTGCCAGCAGCTTGGACCGCCCGCGAGAGCAGTACTTC,TRBJ2-7,-,many,TRBV7-9
CASSQGDIVAILNYGYTF,TGTGCCAGCAGCCAAGGTGACATCGTGGCCATCCTTAACTATGGCTACACCTTC,TRBJ1-2,-,many,TRBV3-1
CASSLEVGARTEAFF,TGCGCCAGCAGCTTGGAGGTAGGGGCGAGGACTGAAGCTTTCTTT,TRBJ1-1,-,many,TRBV5-1
CASSEGGALSYEQYF,TGTGCCAGCTCCGAAGGGGGGGCTTTGTCCTACGAGCAGTACTTC,TRBJ2-7,-,few,TRBV6-1
CSARKGGSSNQPQHF,TGCAGTGCTAGAAAAGGGGGCTCTAGCAATCAGCCCCAGCATTTT,TRBJ1-5,TRBD1,many,TRBV20-1